The 32 T cell receptor beta chains listed next were all sequenced from one sample in a study of blood T cell repertoires in COVID-19. Repertoires were generated with immunoSEQ multiplex PCR, while TCRdb's copy carries only in-frame clones and drops some. In the table there are about 190,000 clones, more than 75% of which are singletons. Sequences were obtained from PBMCs or T cells enriched from blood (not recorded which). Receptors were obtained from a woman aged 45-59 years who had recovered from COVID-19.

This clone was observed a single time. The chain joins TRBV4-2 to TRBJ1-5; no clear D gene. Trimming took 1 base from V and 0 from J, leaving 13 bases between them. The CDR3 is 17 amino acids. Germline assignment: CDR1 LGHNA and CDR2 YNFKEQ. The CDR3 region is CASSQVSEQNSNQPQHF. The CDR3 DNA follows: TGTGCCAGCAGCCAAGTTTCCGAACAAAATAGCAATCAGCCCCAGCATTTT.

This clone has more than one count but fewer than ten. The chain recombines TRBV18 with TRBJ2-1, with 9 bases lining up with TRBD2. The CDR3 contains 17 residues. Trimming cost V 0 bases and J 6 bases; bases outside gene matches: 9. Germline lookup yields CDR1 KGHSH and CDR2 LQKENI. The CDR3 region is CASSPPAGGPFGNEQFF. CDR3 nucleotide sequence: TGTGCCAGCTCACCACCGGCGGGAGGGCCTTTTGGCAATGAGCAGTTCTTC.

This chain connects TRBV7-2 to TRBJ2-3; D might be TRBD2 (6 bases). The CDR3 contains 13 residues. The V gene's germline CDR1 is SGHTA and CDR2 FQGNSA. V was shortened by 5 bases and J by 4 bases, with 10 bases between the two germline ends. The chain's CDR3 is CASSARGSDTQYF. The CDR3 DNA reads as TGTGCCAGCAGCGCCCGGGGGTCAGATACGCAGTATTTT.

The gene calls are TRBV28 and TRBJ2-1, with 8 positions matching TRBD2. V gave up 6 bases and J gave up 0 bases; unmatched junction bases: 10. The V gene's germline CDR1 is MDHEN and CDR2 SYDVKM. The CDR3 has 17 amino acids. For the CDR3, the DNA is TGTGCCAGCAGCACCTATACTAGCGGTAGCTCCTACAATGAGCAGTTCTTC. Translation: CASSTYTSGSSYNEQFF.

This clone was seen more than once but under ten times. The chain recombines TRBV4-1 with TRBJ1-1; D gene ambiguous. The V gene lost 3 bases and the J gene lost 3 bases, with 8 bases spanning the gap. CDR1 is MGHRA and CDR2 is YSYEKL in the germline V gene. The CDR3 length is 13 residues. The CDR3 nucleotides are TGCGCCAGCAGCCACGAGGGCGACACTGAAGCTTTCTTT. Encoded protein: CASSHEGDTEAFF.

J is TRBJ2-2 and V is TRBV5-4, with 7 bases matching TRBD1. Germline lookup yields CDR1 SGHNT and CDR2 YYREEE (reference sequence). The CDR3 extends over 16 amino acids. The ends lost 5 bases at V and 2 bases at J; junction bases unmatched: 9. This CDR3 reads CASSLNRGLNTGELFF. The CDR3 bases are TGTGCCAGCAGTCTAAACAGGGGTCTTAACACCGGGGAGCTGTTTTTT.

The CDR3 region has the DNA TGCGCCAGCAGCTTGGGATTCAGGGGAAGCACAGATACGCAGTATTTT. Encoded protein: CASSLGFRGSTDTQYF. The chain joins TRBV5-1 to TRBJ2-3; D is possibly TRBD1 (6 bases). The CDR3 spans 16 residues. CDR1 is SGHRS and CDR2 is YFSETQ in the germline V gene. Trimming removed 0 bases from V and 0 bases from J, with 11 bases in between.

The chain uses TRBV6-6 and TRBJ1-1, with TRBD1 matching 9 bases. In germline, CDR1 is MNHNY, CDR2 SVGAGI (reference sequence). J was trimmed by 4 bases and V by 6 bases; bases with no gene match: 9. This CDR3 contains 15 residues. The CDR3 loop reads CASRPGQGGTTEAFF. In DNA, the CDR3 is TGTGCCAGCAGACCGGGACAGGGAGGGACCACTGAAGCTTTCTTT.

This rearrangement joins TRBV6-5 to TRBJ1-1, with TRBD1 matching over 7 bases. CDR1 and CDR2 from the germline V gene are MNHEY and SVGAGI. Germline trimming cut 6 bases from V and 8 bases from J; bases unmatched to any gene: 3. The CDR3 length is 11 residues. The CDR3 region has the DNA TGTGCCAGCAGACAGGGGCCGGAAGCTTTCTTT. Its translation: CASRQGPEAFF.

This clone was counted between two and nine times. V is TRBV6-5 and J is TRBJ1-4; D is unresolved. CDR1 and CDR2 (germline): MNHEY, SVGAGI. Deletions cut 8 bases from V and 7 bases from J, with 14 bases between. CDR3 length equals 13 residues. The CDR3 sequence: CASAYEFGEKLFF. CDR3 sequence (DNA): TGTGCCAGCGCCTACGAGTTTGGTGAAAAACTGTTTTTT.

This rearrangement joins TRBV5-1 to TRBJ2-7; 10 bases fit TRBD2. After removal of 0 bases from V and 7 bases from J, the junction contained 7 bases not matched to a gene. This CDR3 spans 15 amino acids. Germline CDR1 and CDR2: SGHRS and YFSETQ. CDR3 sequence reads: CASSLESSGSGEQYF. The CDR3 region has the DNA TGCGCCAGCAGCTTGGAGTCTAGCGGGAGTGGGGAGCAGTACTTC.

This sequence joins TRBV18 and TRBJ2-3; TRBD2 might be the D (7 bases). This CDR3 is built from 15 residues. Between the trimmed V and J ends, which lost 8 bases and 4 bases, there was a span of 19 bases. Germline V gene sequence: CDR1 KGHSH, CDR2 LQKENI. CDR3 sequence: CASGGRGGGPDTQYF. The CDR3 nucleotides are TGTGCCAGCGGAGGACGCGGGGGCGGCCCAGATACGCAGTATTTT. Together with reference TRBV18 and TRBJ2-3, the CDR3 gives the full variable domain: NAGVMQNPRHLVRRRGQEARLRCSPMKGHSHVYWYRQLPEEGLKFMVYLQKENIIDESGMPKERFSAEFPKEGPSILRIQQVVRGDSAAYFCASGGRGGGPDTQYFGPGTRLTVL.

V and J are TRBV4-2 and TRBJ2-1; D is possibly TRBD2 (5 bases). The CDR3 has 16 amino acids. Germline lookup yields CDR1 LGHNA and CDR2 YNFKEQ. Between the trimmed V and J ends, which lost 1 base and 0 bases, there was a span of 10 bases. CDR3 sequence: CASSQAGGGSYNEQFF. Written as DNA, the CDR3 is TGTGCCAGCAGCCAAGCAGGCGGAGGCTCCTACAATGAGCAGTTCTTC.

The rearrangement uses TRBV19 and TRBJ2-6; a weak D match, TRBD1 (5 bases). CDR3 length equals 17 residues. V lost 1 base, J lost 0 bases, and 10 bases lay in between. CDR1 is LNHDA, CDR2 SQIVND, per germline (reference sequence). The CDR3 DNA follows: TGTGCCAGTAGTATAGTAAGGGGAAGCTCTGGGGCCAACGTCCTGACTTTC. Translated, it gives CASSIVRGSSGANVLTF.

The chain employs TRBV5-1 and TRBJ1-5; D unclear. From germline, CDR1 is SGHRS and CDR2 YFSETQ. Between the trimmed V and J ends, which lost 1 base and 3 bases, there was a span of 8 bases. The length of the CDR3 is 14 residues. The CDR3: CASSLNGDNQPQHF. The CDR3 DNA follows: TGCGCCAGCAGCTTGAACGGGGACAATCAGCCCCAGCATTTT.

V is TRBV7-2 and J is TRBJ2-2; D call uncertain. The CDR3 runs to 13 residues. Germline CDR1 reads SGHTA; CDR2 reads FQGNSA. The V end lost 2 bases, the J end lost 6 bases, and 7 bases lay between the germline ends. Here the CDR3 reads CASSLIEAGELFF. CDR3 coding DNA: TGTGCCAGCAGCTTAATTGAGGCCGGGGAGCTGTTTTTT.

This clone was seen only once. The J gene is TRBJ2-3, the V gene TRBV28; 7 bases map to TRBD2. This CDR3 has 13 residues. Germline loops: CDR1 MDHEN, CDR2 SYDVKM. Trimming took 6 bases from V and 8 from J; bases not matched to a gene: 8. CDR3 bases: TGTGCCAGCAGGGACCGGGACTATGTTACGCAGTATTTT. Translating it yields CASRDRDYVTQYF.

The chain joins TRBV3-1 (or the pseudogene TRBV3-2) to TRBJ2-7, with D perhaps TRBD1 (6 bases). CDR3 length: 12 amino acids. Germline V CDR1 and CDR2: LGHDT, YNNKEL (reference sequence). V was trimmed by 1 base and J by 6 bases, leaving 7 bases between them. The CDR3 DNA is TGTGCCAGCAGCCAAGTCAGGGGCGAGCAGTACTTC. Its translation: CASSQVRGEQYF.

V and J are TRBV2 and TRBJ1-2; D gene ambiguous. Trimming took 4 bases from V and 13 from J, leaving 19 bases between them. Germline assignment: CDR1 SNHLY and CDR2 FYNNEI. The length of the CDR3 is 13 residues. The CDR3 nucleotides read TGTGCCAGCAGTGGGCTCCGGACTGAACCCAGCACCTTC. Translating gives CASSGLRTEPSTF.

This chain joins TRBV7-2 and TRBJ2-5; no clear D gene. Germline V gene lookup returns CDR1 SGHTA and CDR2 FQGNSA. The length of the CDR3 is 12 residues. Trimming shortened V by 2 bases and J by 7 bases, and 8 bases separated the two germline ends. The CDR3, as DNA: TGTGCCAGCAGCTTAACTGTCGGGACCCAGTACTTC. Translated, it gives CASSLTVGTQYF.

This clone was observed at least ten times. This chain connects TRBV27 to TRBJ2-1; tentative D call: TRBD1 (6 bases). Germline V gene data show CDR1 as MNHEY and CDR2 as SMNVEV (reference sequence). The ends were cut back, 3 bases at V and 5 bases at J, with 14 bases in the middle. This CDR3 spans 15 amino acids. The CDR3 sequence: CASSFIKGQHNEQFF. The CDR3 DNA reads as TGTGCCAGCAGTTTTATAAAGGGACAACACAATGAGCAGTTCTTC.

The J gene is TRBJ2-7, the V gene TRBV9, with 8 bases that match TRBD2. This CDR3 has 14 amino acids. The junction had 6 bases not matched to a gene; V was cut back by 4 bases and J by 3 bases. The germline V gene encodes CDR1 SGDLS and CDR2 YYNGEE. CDR3 in amino acids: CASSRAGGGYEQYF. DNA of the CDR3: TGTGCCAGCAGCCGGGCGGGGGGTGGCTACGAGCAGTACTTC.

This rearrangement joins TRBV18 to TRBJ2-7; D is possibly TRBD2 (5 bases). V lost 5 bases and J 5 bases, leaving 16 bases between the germline ends. The germline V gene encodes CDR1 KGHSH and CDR2 LQKENI. CDR3 size: 14 residues. The CDR3 nucleotides read TGTGCCAGCTCAGAGGACTCCGTTTCCAACGAGCAGTACTTC. Protein: CASSEDSVSNEQYF. The complete variable domain, with remaining parts taken from reference TRBV18 and TRBJ2-7, reads NAGVMQNPRHLVRRRGQEARLRCSPMKGHSHVYWYRQLPEEGLKFMVYLQKENIIDESGMPKERFSAEFPKEGPSILRIQQVVRGDSAAYFCASSEDSVSNEQYFGPGTRLTVT.

This clone occurred a few times. The sample has other DNA sequences that encode this CDR3 too. The chain joins TRBV9 to TRBJ1-2; D gene uncertain. Germline assignment: CDR1 SGDLS and CDR2 YYNGEE. The CDR3 sequence is 13 residues long. V lost 0 bases to trimming and J lost 3 bases, with 6 bases between them. CDR3 amino acids: CASSVGGDYGYTF. The CDR3 DNA reads TGTGCCAGCAGCGTAGGGGGAGACTATGGCTACACCTTC.

The chain has TRBV27 and TRBJ1-1; unclear D gene. The V end lost 4 bases, the J end lost 8 bases, and 20 bases lay between the germline ends. Germline values: CDR1 MNHEY, CDR2 SMNVEV (reference sequence). This CDR3 has 15 residues. Written as DNA, the CDR3 is TGTGCCAGCAGTTCTCCCAACCTCGGACGGGGAGAAGCTTTCTTT. Translated, it gives CASSSPNLGRGEAFF.

V gene TRBV18 combines with J gene TRBJ1-4; the D gene is possibly TRBD1 (5 bases). CDR1 KGHSH and CDR2 LQKENI come from the germline V gene. CDR3 size: 14 residues. Trimming stripped 3 bases from V and 10 bases from J, with 15 bases between. CDR3 coding DNA: TGTGCCAGCTCACCGGAGGGGTCGTTCGGAAAACTGTTTTTT. This translates into CASSPEGSFGKLFF.

V is TRBV28 and J is TRBJ1-4; TRBD1 is a possible D gene (6 bases). This CDR3 spans 14 amino acids. Germline loops: CDR1 MDHEN, CDR2 SYDVKM. Deletions cut 6 bases from V and 4 bases from J, with 12 bases between. The CDR3 sequence: CASRQQGGNEKLFF. As DNA, the CDR3 is TGTGCCAGCAGACAACAGGGTGGTAATGAAAAACTGTTTTTT.

This clone is a singleton in its sample. The chain couples TRBV7-3 to TRBJ2-2; D is unclear. There are 12 residues in the CDR3. The germline gives CDR1 SGHTA, CDR2 FQGTGA. V lost 3 bases to trimming and J lost 5 bases, with 4 bases between them. The CDR3 coding sequence is TGTGCCAGCAGCTTTCAGACCGGGGAGCTGTTTTTT. As protein: CASSFQTGELFF.

The rearrangement joins TRBV5-1 to TRBJ1-1, with 7 bases aligning to TRBD1. The CDR3 covers 14 residues. Per germline, CDR1 SGHRS and CDR2 YFSETQ. The trim removed 5 bases at V and 0 bases at J, leaving 4 bases unmatched. CDR3 DNA sequence: TGCGCCAGCAGTTTTGGGACAGTGAACACTGAAGCTTTCTTT. Its protein product is CASSFGTVNTEAFF.

The chain joins TRBV6-5 to TRBJ2-1; 10 bases are shared with TRBD1. The CDR3 consists of 15 residues. Looked up from germline, CDR1 is MNHEY and CDR2 is SVGAGI. The J segment lost 6 bases and the V segment lost 5 bases, leaving 7 bases of the junction unmatched. CDR3 amino acids: CASSPRTGGINEQFF. In nucleotides, the CDR3 is TGTGCCAGCAGTCCCCGGACAGGGGGGATCAATGAGCAGTTCTTC.

This clone has a single count. The chain couples TRBV11-3 to TRBJ2-1; the D is unclear. V gave up 1 base and J gave up 10 bases, with 5 bases separating them. The CDR3 covers 11 residues. The germline CDR1 and CDR2 sequences are SGHNT and YENEEA. The chain's CDR3 is CASSLGQEQFF. The CDR3 DNA reads TGTGCCAGCAGCTTAGGGCAAGAGCAGTTCTTC.

V and J are TRBV6-5 and TRBJ1-1, with D tentatively TRBD1 (5 bases). The ends were cut back, 5 bases at V and 2 bases at J, with 15 bases in the middle. CDR3 length: 15 amino acids. From germline, CDR1 is MNHEY and CDR2 SVGAGI. The CDR3 here is CASSIFGQGNTEAFF. The CDR3 DNA sequence: TGTGCCAGCAGTATCTTTGGGCAGGGTAACACTGAAGCTTTCTTT.